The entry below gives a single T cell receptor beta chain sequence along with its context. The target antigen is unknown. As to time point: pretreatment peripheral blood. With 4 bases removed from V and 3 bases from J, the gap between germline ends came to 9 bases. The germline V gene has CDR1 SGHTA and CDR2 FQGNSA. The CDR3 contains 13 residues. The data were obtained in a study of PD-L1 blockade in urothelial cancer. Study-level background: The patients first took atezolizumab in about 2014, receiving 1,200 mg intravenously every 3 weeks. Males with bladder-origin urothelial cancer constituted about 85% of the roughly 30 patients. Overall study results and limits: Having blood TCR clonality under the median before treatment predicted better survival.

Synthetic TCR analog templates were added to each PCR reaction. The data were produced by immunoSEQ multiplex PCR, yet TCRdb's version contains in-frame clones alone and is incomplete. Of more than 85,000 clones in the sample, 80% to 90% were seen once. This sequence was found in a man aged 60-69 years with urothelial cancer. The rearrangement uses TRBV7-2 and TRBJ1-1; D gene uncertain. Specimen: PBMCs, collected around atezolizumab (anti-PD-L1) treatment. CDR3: CASSSQLDTEAFF. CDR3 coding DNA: TGTGCCAGCAGCTCGCAACTAGACACTGAAGCTTTCTTT.